The present entry profiles one T cell receptor beta chain with its context. Source study methods: Amplification from reference gene primers served as the basis for estimated nucleated cell counts. Sequencing used immunoSEQ multiplex PCR; TCRdb keeps in-frame clones, though not all of them. That table is the source of V, J and clone size, and D and trimming were worked out from the DNA. The top ten hold 5.5% to 7.5% of the sample, which has a few hundred thousand clones, about 87% seen once. These data belong to a study of blood T cell repertoires in COVID-19. Study overall: Donors in the United States, Italy and Spain gave samples during acute or convalescent COVID-19. PBMCs, B-cell-depleted T cells, or T cells provided the cDNA or gDNA that made up the material.

Trimming took 0 bases from V and 3 from J; bases not matched to a gene: 2. Germline CDR1 reads SGDLS; CDR2 reads YYNGEE. The CDR3 runs to 15 residues. V usage is TRBV9 and J usage is TRBJ2-1; 8 positions match TRBD2. Sequencing was done on a sample of peripheral blood. This clonotype was obtained from a man aged 55 to 70 who had recovered from COVID-19. In DNA form, the CDR3 reads TGTGCCAGCAGCGTAGGGACTAGCAGCTACAATGAGCAGTTCTTC. Translated, it gives CASSVGTSSYNEQFF.